This TCR beta chain originates from a study of blood T cell repertoires in COVID-19. On the study more broadly: Collection of acute and convalescent COVID-19 samples took place in the United States, Italy and Spain. PBMCs, B-cell-depleted T cells, or T cells were the source of the cDNA or gDNA that made up the material.

The CDR3 spans 11 residues. Deletions cut 2 bases from V and 6 bases from J, with 7 bases between. The V gene's germline CDR1 is GTSNPN and CDR2 SVGIG (reference sequence). As processed by the authors: The assay estimated nucleated cells by amplifying reference gene primers. TCRdb's copy holds only in-frame clones and misses some; the assay was immunoSEQ multiplex PCR. D and trimming were read from the DNA, whereas the V and J calls and clone size are those reported in that table. The sample shows roughly 49,000 clones, 90% to 95% of them seen only once. The TCR comes from a woman aged 80 or over with acute or convalescent COVID-19. Input material: peripheral blood. This sequence joins TRBV30 and TRBJ1-2; weak D call: TRBD1 (5 bases). The CDR3 nucleotides are TGTGCCTGGAGTTGGGGGGATGGCTACACCTTC. Translating it yields CAWSWGDGYTF.